A single sample gave rise to the 30 T cell receptor beta chains below, sequenced in a study of T cell responses to AZD1222 COVID-19 vaccine. TCRdb's table, derived via immunoSEQ multiplex PCR, lists solely in-frame clones and lacks some. Of around 140,000 clones listed, approximately 93% are singletons. The starting material was peripheral blood, obtained on day 0 of MenACWY control vaccination. The receptors come from an adult in good health.

This chain joins TRBV28 and TRBJ1-5; TRBD1 might be the D (6 bases). CDR1 is MDHEN and CDR2 is SYDVKM in the germline V gene. V lost 7 bases and J lost 1, with 17 bases in between. This CDR3 contains 16 residues. This CDR3 is CASTDTGIGSNQPQHF. DNA of the CDR3: TGTGCCAGCACCGACACAGGGATTGGAAGCAATCAGCCCCAGCATTTT.

The chain combines TRBV19 with TRBJ2-5, with 7 bases identical to TRBD1. The V gene's germline CDR1 is LNHDA and CDR2 SQIVND (reference sequence). With 4 bases clipped from V and 5 bases from J, the junction kept 10 bases outside the gene matches. CDR3 length equals 15 residues. CDR3 region: CASSTGQVARETQYF. In nucleotides, the CDR3 is TGTGCCAGTAGTACCGGACAGGTTGCACGGGAGACCCAGTACTTC.

The chain uses TRBV5-1 and TRBJ1-1, with D perhaps matching TRBD1 (5 bases). Trimming stripped 1 base from V and 8 bases from J, with 12 bases between. CDR3 length: 13 amino acids. Germline V gives CDR1 SGHRS, CDR2 YFSETQ. Here the CDR3 reads CASSLWTGLEAFF. The DNA for the CDR3 is TGCGCCAGCAGCTTGTGGACGGGGCTCGAAGCTTTCTTT. Full variable domain (remainder filled in from reference TRBV5-1 and TRBJ1-1): KAGVTQTPRYLIKTRGQQVTLSCSPISGHRSVSWYQQTPGQGLQFLFEYFSETQRNKGNFPGRFSGRQFSNSRSEMNVSTLELGDSALYLCASSLWTGLEAFFGQGTRLTVV.

The chain links TRBV27 to TRBJ1-2; D remains ambiguous. The CDR3 contains 14 residues. Trimming removed 0 bases from V and 2 bases from J, with 7 bases in between. Germline lookup yields CDR1 MNHEY and CDR2 SMNVEV (reference sequence). The CDR3 nucleotides read TGTGCCAGCAGTTTATCGCCGTCCAACTATGGCTACACCTTC. Protein product: CASSLSPSNYGYTF.

The rearrangement links TRBV7-6 to TRBJ2-3, with D unclear. V shed 0 bases and J shed 3 bases, with 10 bases lying between them. The CDR3 covers 15 residues. Germline values: CDR1 SGHVS, CDR2 FNYEAQ. CDR3 in amino acids: CASSLARMGTDTQYF. In DNA, the CDR3 is TGTGCCAGCAGCTTAGCGCGGATGGGGACAGATACGCAGTATTTT.

CDR3 region: CASSLDPRTSGRTYNEQFF. The CDR3 bases are TGTGCCAGCAGCTTAGATCCGCGGACTAGCGGGAGGACTTACAATGAGCAGTTCTTC. The chain couples TRBV11-3 to TRBJ2-1; 14 bases are a match to TRBD2. V shed 0 bases and J 4 bases; nucleotides not matched to a gene: 8. CDR1 SGHNT and CDR2 YENEEA come from the germline V gene. This CDR3 region has 19 residues. The full variable domain, completed using reference TRBV11-3 and TRBJ2-1, is EAGVVQSPRYKIIEKKQPVAFWCNPISGHNTLYWYLQNLGQGPELLIRYENEEAVDDSQLPKDRFSAERLKGVDSTLKIQPAELGDSAVYLCASSLDPRTSGRTYNEQFFGPGTRLTVL.

V is TRBV7-2 and J is TRBJ1-6; possible D gene TRBD1, 6 bases. Germline V CDR1 and CDR2: SGHTA, FQGNSA. V dropped 1 base and J dropped 10 bases, with 8 bases sitting between them. This CDR3 region has 13 residues. The CDR3 DNA sequence: TGTGCCAGCAGCTTAGTTACAGGGTCACCCCTCCACTTT. Its protein is CASSLVTGSPLHF. Full variable domain (outside the CDR3, taken from reference TRBV7-2 and TRBJ1-6): GAGVSQSPSNKVTEKGKDVELRCDPISGHTALYWYRQSLGQGLEFLIYFQGNSAPDKSGLPSDRFSAERTGGSVSTLTIQRTQQEDSAVYLCASSLVTGSPLHFGNGTRLTVT.

The chain is built from TRBV5-4 and TRBJ2-2; TRBD1 is a possible D gene (5 bases). The germline V and J ends were trimmed by 4 bases and 5 bases, with 15 bases remaining between them. The CDR3 length is 15 residues. CDR1 is SGHNT, CDR2 YYREEE, per germline (reference sequence). CDR3 region: CASSAARVGTGELFF. DNA of the CDR3: TGTGCCAGCAGCGCTGCCAGGGTGGGAACCGGGGAGCTGTTTTTT. Based on the CDR3 plus reference TRBV5-4 and TRBJ2-2, the full variable domain is ETGVTQSPTHLIKTRGQQVTLRCSSQSGHNTVSWYQQALGQGPQFIFQYYREEENGRGNFPPRFSGLQFPNYSSELNVNALELDDSALYLCASSAARVGTGELFFGEGSRLTVL.

The rearrangement joins TRBV7-9 to TRBJ1-6, with D uncertain. The CDR3 spans 17 residues. Germline-derived CDR1 and CDR2 are SEHNR and FQNEAQ (reference sequence). Trimming shortened V by 2 bases and J by 7 bases, and 18 bases separated the two germline ends. The CDR3 nucleotides read TGTGCCAGCAGCTTATCTTTAATTCCTCAGGTCAATTCACCCCTCCACTTT. It translates to CASSLSLIPQVNSPLHF.

The chain uses TRBV5-4 and TRBJ1-2; possibly TRBD1 for D (5 bases). V was pared by 0 bases and J by 4 bases, with 10 bases between. The CDR3 spans 14 residues. Germline V gene lookup returns CDR1 SGHNT and CDR2 YYREEE (reference sequence). The CDR3 region has the DNA TGTGCCAGCAGCTTGGAGGCAGGGACCTATGGCTACACCTTC. It translates to CASSLEAGTYGYTF. Based on the CDR3 plus reference TRBV5-4 and TRBJ1-2, the full variable domain is ETGVTQSPTHLIKTRGQQVTLRCSSQSGHNTVSWYQQALGQGPQFIFQYYREEENGRGNFPPRFSGLQFPNYSSELNVNALELDDSALYLCASSLEAGTYGYTFGSGTRLTVV.

V gene TRBV23-1 combines with J gene TRBJ2-2; 7 nucleotides match TRBD1. TRBV23-1 is filed as an ORF, its function uncertain. Losses at the gene ends were 1 base for V and 6 bases for J; bases not matched to a gene: 14. The CDR3 is made up of 18 amino acids. Here the CDR3 reads CASSQCAEQGFKAGELFF. As DNA, the CDR3 is TGCGCCAGCAGTCAATGTGCCGAACAGGGGTTCAAGGCCGGGGAGCTGTTTTTT.

V and J are TRBV6-5 and TRBJ1-2, with 8 bases identical to TRBD1. The CDR3 totals 13 residues. V gave up 7 bases and J gave up 4 bases; unmatched junction bases: 5. Germline V gene data show CDR1 as MNHEY and CDR2 as SVGAGI. CDR3 in DNA: TGTGCCAGCACAATAGACAGGGGCTATGGCTACACCTTC. Translation gives CASTIDRGYGYTF.

The rearrangement joins TRBV2 to TRBJ1-1; the D gene is possibly TRBD1 (6 bases). V shed 3 bases and J shed 1 base, with 9 bases lying between them. In germline, CDR1 is SNHLY, CDR2 FYNNEI. There are 14 residues in the CDR3. The CDR3 bases are TGTGCCAGCAGTGAGGGGGGCTGGAACACTGAAGCTTTCTTT. It specifies CASSEGGWNTEAFF.

The chain links TRBV28 to TRBJ1-1, with D uncertain. V was cut by 5 bases and J by 5 bases, with 12 bases left in between. The CDR3 is made up of 13 amino acids. In germline, CDR1 is MDHEN, CDR2 SYDVKM. CDR3 nucleotide sequence: TGTGCCAGCAGTGGGAACGCGGGGACTGAAGCTTTCTTT. Its protein is CASSGNAGTEAFF.

The chain has TRBV5-1 and TRBJ2-3; TRBD2 matches at 13 bases. CDR3 length: 19 amino acids. Germline V CDR1 and CDR2: SGHRS, YFSETQ. Unmatched junction bases numbered 14, after V lost 4 bases and J lost 3 bases. CDR3 in amino acids: CASSAGLAGDSFGTDTQYF. The DNA of the CDR3 is TGCGCCAGCAGCGCCGGACTAGCGGGAGACTCATTTGGTACAGATACGCAGTATTTT.

The chain is built from TRBV9 and TRBJ1-1; no reliable D call. The V gene lost 7 bases and the J gene lost 0 bases, with 16 bases spanning the gap. This CDR3 spans 15 amino acids. CDR1 is SGDLS, CDR2 YYNGEE, per germline. The CDR3 protein is CASGKGPLMNTEAFF. The CDR3 nucleotides are TGTGCCAGCGGAAAGGGCCCTCTTATGAACACTGAAGCTTTCTTT. The complete variable domain, with remaining parts taken from reference TRBV9 and TRBJ1-1, reads DSGVTQTPKHLITATGQRVTLRCSPRSGDLSVYWYQQSLDQGLQFLIQYYNGEERAKGNILERFSAQQFPDLHSELNLSSLELGDSALYFCASGKGPLMNTEAFFGQGTRLTVV.

The rearrangement joins TRBV25-1 to TRBJ1-2; D unclear. Trimming removed 7 bases from V and 8 bases from J, with 17 bases in between. CDR1 and CDR2 from the germline V gene are MGHDK and SYGVNS. This CDR3 has 13 residues. This CDR3 reads CASMNEGGLGYTF. The CDR3 DNA is TGTGCCAGCATGAATGAAGGAGGGCTCGGCTACACCTTC.

The rearrangement joins TRBV28 to TRBJ2-7; D may be TRBD1 (5 bases). Trimming left V 2 bases short and J 8 bases short, with 13 bases between. Germline V gene lookup returns CDR1 MDHEN and CDR2 SYDVKM. The CDR3 has 13 amino acids. This chain's CDR3 is CASSLVDSYQQYF. DNA for the CDR3: TGTGCCAGCAGTTTAGTTGACAGTTATCAGCAGTACTTC.

The chain couples TRBV9 to TRBJ2-3, with 12 nucleotides matching TRBD2. Germline lookup yields CDR1 SGDLS and CDR2 YYNGEE. The CDR3 has 16 amino acids. Trimming took 3 bases from V and 6 from J; bases not matched to a gene: 8. CDR3 sequence reads: CASSAQTSGGLDTQYF. CDR3 DNA sequence: TGTGCCAGCAGCGCCCAGACTAGCGGGGGCCTGGATACGCAGTATTTT. The variable domain in full, completed from reference TRBV9 and TRBJ2-3, reads DSGVTQTPKHLITATGQRVTLRCSPRSGDLSVYWYQQSLDQGLQFLIQYYNGEERAKGNILERFSAQQFPDLHSELNLSSLELGDSALYFCASSAQTSGGLDTQYFGPGTRLTVL.

The rearrangement uses TRBV11-2 and TRBJ1-1, with 10 bases fitting TRBD1. After removal of 4 bases from V and 3 bases from J, the junction contained 8 bases not matched to a gene. The length of the CDR3 is 16 residues. Germline lookup yields CDR1 SGHAT and CDR2 FQNNGV. The CDR3 here is CASSSRWDRGYTEAFF. In DNA, the CDR3 is TGTGCCAGCAGCTCTAGATGGGACAGGGGTTACACTGAAGCTTTCTTT.

J is TRBJ2-5 and V is TRBV7-2, with 9 bases lining up with TRBD2. This CDR3 is built from 16 residues. CDR1 and CDR2 from the germline V gene are SGHTA and FQGNSA. The J segment lost 0 bases and the V segment lost 1 base, leaving 3 bases of the junction unmatched. CDR3 sequence: CASSLGVAGDQETQYF. CDR3 DNA sequence: TGTGCCAGCAGCTTAGGGGTAGCGGGGGACCAAGAGACCCAGTACTTC.

This chain links TRBV27 with TRBJ1-5; D not certain. The CDR3 spans 15 residues. The germline gives CDR1 MNHEY, CDR2 SMNVEV (reference sequence). V dropped 4 bases and J dropped 7 bases, with 17 bases sitting between them. CDR3 nucleotides: TGTGCCAGCAGTTCGGGGATCCGGGGAGACCAGCCCCAGCATTTT. This translates into CASSSGIRGDQPQHF.

V and J are TRBV30 and TRBJ2-7, with D possibly TRBD1 on 5 matching bases. V lost 2 bases to trimming and J lost 5 bases, with 13 bases between them. CDR3 length: 13 residues. Germline assignment: CDR1 GTSNPN and CDR2 SVGIG (reference sequence). CDR3 sequence: CAWSSGSRDEQYF. The CDR3 bases are TGTGCCTGGAGTTCAGGGTCGCGAGACGAGCAGTACTTC.

The genes are TRBV9 and TRBJ2-7; D call uncertain. Trimming cost V 0 bases and J 3 bases, with 10 bases left between them. There are 14 residues in the CDR3. The V gene's germline CDR1 is SGDLS and CDR2 YYNGEE. The CDR3, as DNA: TGTGCCAGCAGCGTAGGTACAGTTAACTACGAGCAGTACTTC. It yields the protein CASSVGTVNYEQYF.

V usage is TRBV19 and J usage is TRBJ1-1, with D unclear. Germline V gene lookup returns CDR1 LNHDA and CDR2 SQIVND (reference sequence). This CDR3 spans 15 amino acids. V lost 1 base and J lost 1, with 10 bases in between. The CDR3 loop is CASSIVSRRNTEAFF. The CDR3 nucleotides are TGTGCCAGTAGTATAGTGTCCAGGCGGAACACTGAAGCTTTCTTT.

This clone was recorded once. The chain couples TRBV5-1 to TRBJ1-2, with a tentative D call TRBD1 (5 bases). The V end lost 5 bases, the J end lost 0 bases, and 11 bases lay between the germline ends. This CDR3 is 14 amino acids long. Germline assignment: CDR1 SGHRS and CDR2 YFSETQ. The CDR3 region has the DNA TGCGCCAGCAGGGCAGACAGTACTAACTATGGCTACACCTTC. It is translated as CASRADSTNYGYTF.

V is TRBV12-3 or TRBV12-4 and J is TRBJ1-1; no clear D gene. The CDR3 spans 13 residues. The germline V and J ends were trimmed by 3 bases and 4 bases, with 9 bases remaining between them. The CDR3: CASSFYGATEAFF. CDR3 DNA: TGTGCCAGCAGTTTTTATGGCGCCACTGAAGCTTTCTTT.

In its sample, this clone was seen a few times. The V gene is TRBV6-2 or TRBV6-3, the J gene TRBJ1-3, with D uncertain. Germline values: CDR1 MNHEY, CDR2 SVGEGT. The CDR3 runs 15 residues. Trimming removed 4 bases from V and 0 bases from J, with 10 bases in between. The CDR3 DNA follows: TGTGCCAGCAGTTGGATGATTGGCTCTGGAAACACCATATATTTT. The encoded protein is CASSWMIGSGNTIYF.

The chain has TRBV28 and TRBJ2-1; 10 bases line up with TRBD2. This CDR3 spans 17 amino acids. J lost 5 bases, V lost 3 bases, and 10 bases had no gene match. Per germline, CDR1 MDHEN and CDR2 SYDVKM. CDR3 DNA sequence: TGTGCCAGCAGTTTGGTACTAGCGGGGAGACTTAACAATGAGCAGTTCTTC. The encoded protein is CASSLVLAGRLNNEQFF. Together with reference TRBV28 and TRBJ2-1, the CDR3 gives the full variable domain: DVKVTQSSRYLVKRTGEKVFLECVQDMDHENMFWYRQDPGLGLRLIYFSYDVKMKEKGDIPEGYSVSREKKERFSLILESASTNQTSMYLCASSLVLAGRLNNEQFFGPGTRLTVL.

The chain is built from TRBV19 and TRBJ1-5, with 10 bases fitting TRBD1. CDR1 and CDR2 (germline): LNHDA, SQIVND (reference sequence). Unmatched junction bases numbered 3, after V lost 3 bases and J lost 7 bases. The CDR3 is 14 residues long. The CDR3 DNA is TGTGCCAGTAGTATGGGACAGGGGTACCAGCCCCAGCATTTT. Translating gives CASSMGQGYQPQHF.